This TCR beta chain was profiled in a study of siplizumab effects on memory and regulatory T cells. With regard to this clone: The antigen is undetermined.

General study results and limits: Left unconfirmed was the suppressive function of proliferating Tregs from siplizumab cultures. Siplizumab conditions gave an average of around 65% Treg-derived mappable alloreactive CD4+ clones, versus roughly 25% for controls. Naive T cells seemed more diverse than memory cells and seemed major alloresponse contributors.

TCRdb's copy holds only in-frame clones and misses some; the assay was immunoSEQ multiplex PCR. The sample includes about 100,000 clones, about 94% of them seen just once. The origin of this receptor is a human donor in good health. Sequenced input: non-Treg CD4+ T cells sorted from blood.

The CDR3 reads CASSIRRLAGGLNEQFF. The CDR3 DNA reads TGTGCCAGCAGCATCCGGCGACTAGCGGGAGGGTTAAATGAGCAGTTCTTC. V usage is TRBV13 and J usage is TRBJ2-1; 14 bases line up with TRBD2. The junction had 10 bases not matched to a gene; V was cut back by 5 bases and J by 7 bases. The CDR3 runs 17 residues. The germline V gene encodes CDR1 PRHDT and CDR2 FYEKMQ (reference sequence).